The sample holds many counts of the clone carrying this T cell receptor (beta chain). Its antigen is undetermined. The V end lost 7 bases, the J end lost 1 base, and 13 bases lay between the germline ends. In germline, CDR1 is SGHRS, CDR2 YFSETQ. The CDR3 has 14 residues. This entry is derived from a study of T cell repertoires in cytomegalovirus infection. Overall study results and limits: Ex vivo, HLA-C-restricted CMV-specific TCR beta clonotypes prevailed over the rest of the response.

In TCRdb, the reads were re-called with MiXCR into one record per CDR3 protein. The profile shows under 200,000 distinct CDR3 sequences, 17% of them singletons. The clonotype comes from a human donor in good health (CMV status not recorded). Some clones in this sample may be carry-over from other donors' samples. The sample taken for sequencing was CD8+ T cells from PBMCs. The genes are TRBV5-1 and TRBJ2-3; no clear D gene. The CDR3 nucleotides read TGCGCCAGCGGACCAGGTTGGGGCACAGATACGCAGTATTTT. This encodes CASGPGWGTDTQYF.